This T cell receptor (beta chain) is from a study of CD8 T cells in ankylosing spondylitis. Study-level results: Within matched ankylosing spondylitis synovial fluid, disease-linked clones were reportedly significantly enriched. Previous work reported some of these motif variants in the synovial fluid and blood of reactive arthritis. What seemed typical of ankylosing spondylitis blood was a TCR beta motif built from 8 or 9 highly homologous variants.

TCRdb ran MiXCR on the 5' RACE reads and lists one entry per CDR3 protein. The sample holds 350,000 to 450,000 distinct CDR3 sequences, approximately 22% seen once. The CDR3 sequence is 15 residues long. CDR1 MDHEN and CDR2 SYDVKM come from the germline V gene. V lost 3 bases, J lost 5 bases, and 3 bases stayed unmatched. This clonotype was detected only a few times. The antigen is undetermined. This receptor was obtained from a male donor with ankylosing spondylitis or in good health (not recorded which). The chain combines TRBV28 with TRBJ2-4; TRBD2 agrees at 11 bases. The sample comprised blood, either unsorted or a sorted T cell fraction (not recorded which). The CDR3 here is CASSFSGGEENIQYF. In nucleotides, the CDR3 is TGTGCCAGCAGTTTTAGCGGGGGGGAGGAAAACATTCAGTACTTC.